A selection of T cell receptor beta chains follows, all from one sample in a study of early T cells in non-severe SARS-CoV-2 infection. TCRdb reanalysed the 5' RACE reads using MiXCR and keeps one entry per CDR3 protein. The sample records 30,000 to 45,000 distinct CDR3 sequences, 3% to 4% being singletons. The sample was whole blood. All receptors come from an adult who was a healthcare worker with PCR-confirmed SARS-CoV-2 infection or an uninfected control (not recorded which). Each CDR3 is given without its conserved first and last residue.

J: TRBJ2-5; V: TRBV7-8; length: 12; CDR3: ASSLSGDRETQY
J: TRBJ2-5; V: TRBV7-3; length: 13; CDR3: ASSQNTGSQETQY
J: TRBJ1-1; V: TRBV20-1; length: 12; CDR3: STAIDSRNTEAF
J: TRBJ2-2; V: TRBV6-5; length: 12; CDR3: ASSYRGITGELF
J: TRBJ2-3; V: TRBV12-3/TRBV12-4; length: 14; CDR3: ASSPGEGSETDTQY
J: TRBJ2-5; V: TRBV29-1; length: 13; CDR3: SVEASDSRQETQY
J: TRBJ2-5; V: TRBV7-2; length: 13; CDR3: ASSLATSVQETQY
J: TRBJ2-3; V: TRBV20-1; length: 10; CDR3: SARRQGDTQY
J: TRBJ1-2; V: TRBV7-2; length: 13; CDR3: ASSPAGSANYGYT
J: TRBJ2-1; V: TRBV5-1; length: 11; CDR3: ASSKAGLNEQF
J: TRBJ2-7; V: TRBV28; length: 13; CDR3: ASSLGGGATYEQY
J: TRBJ1-6; V: TRBV12-3/TRBV12-4; length: 12; CDR3: ASSLSGNYSPLH
J: TRBJ2-5; V: TRBV7-7; length: 10; CDR3: ASSSLRETQY
J: TRBJ2-1; V: TRBV10-3; length: 11; CDR3: AIRPPTSSEQF
J: TRBJ2-7; V: TRBV28; length: 12; CDR3: ASSWQYNPYEQY
J: TRBJ1-4; V: TRBV28; length: 13; CDR3: ASSTWTRVNEKLF
J: TRBJ1-1; V: TRBV6-6; length: 9; CDR3: ASTIGNEAF
J: TRBJ2-5; V: TRBV3-1; length: 13; CDR3: ASSQVLADLETQY
J: TRBJ2-4; V: TRBV24-1; length: 12; CDR3: ATSDSGLRNIQY
J: TRBJ1-1; V: TRBV7-9; length: 12; CDR3: ASSLHAQGTEAF
J: TRBJ2-3; V: TRBV24-1; length: 12; CDR3: ATSFGGSTDTQY
J: TRBJ2-7; V: TRBV20-1; length: 11; CDR3: SARDLGGHEQY
J: TRBJ2-7; V: TRBV4-3; length: 13; CDR3: ASSQDGSASYEQY
J: TRBJ2-7; V: TRBV18; length: 13; CDR3: ASSTEQGSGAEQY
J: TRBJ2-5; V: TRBV21-1; length: 13; CDR3: ASSKILRGSETQY
J: TRBJ2-1; V: TRBV29-1; length: 12; CDR3: SVEGRATVNEQF
J: TRBJ1-2; V: TRBV18; length: 12; CDR3: ASSPQGENYGYT
J: TRBJ2-3; V: TRBV7-9; length: 12; CDR3: ASSFQGTTDTQY
J: TRBJ2-2; V: TRBV24-1; length: 12; CDR3: ATRTGGNTGELF
J: TRBJ2-6; V: TRBV12-3/TRBV12-4; length: 12; CDR3: ASSRSSGANVLT
J: TRBJ1-1; V: TRBV18; length: 16; CDR3: ASSPTHLASTVNTEAF
J: TRBJ1-4; V: TRBV7-2; length: 13; CDR3: ASSEWAREGGKLF
J: TRBJ2-1; V: TRBV6-4; length: 11; CDR3: ASSDSSANEQF
J: TRBJ2-2; V: TRBV7-3; length: 12; CDR3: ASRQQGNTGELF
J: TRBJ2-1; V: TRBV28; length: 13; CDR3: ASTREDGSYNEQF
J: TRBJ2-1; V: TRBV14; length: 14; CDR3: ASSQLGQGPDNEQF